This T cell receptor beta chain is drawn from a study of shared clonotypes between healthy human individuals (dated by TCRdb to the early 2020s). The study in broad terms: Three men and two women, aged 18 to 49 years, made up the cohort. Different laboratories and diverse techniques were used to prepare libraries and sequence TCR repertoires, to increase sequencing depth and limit assay-specific biases. Leukapheresis yielded between about 0.85 and 10 billion PBMCs per donor. To estimate repertoire size and how much clonotype sharing occurs between individuals, the study deeply sequenced the blood TCR repertoires of roughly 5 healthy adults.

Broader findings and caveats from the paper: Because the study included only a small number of donors, the genetic and exposure-history diversity represented was limited. Only blood was sampled, and tissue TCR repertoires likely differ from those in blood. Pairwise subsampling led to the expectation that sequencing depth would affect the degree of clonotype sharing among donors.

The donors were healthy, HIV-negative adults who had no recently reported acute infections or vaccinations. Every donor was a Caucasian adult living in Nashville, Tennessee, USA. In the unsorted samples, some 100 million PBMCs were counted, and genomic DNA was extracted using the QIAamp DNA Blood Mini kit. Blood was obtained by leukapheresis, after which PBMCs were separated by Ficoll-Histopaque density gradient centrifugation and cryopreserved in liquid nitrogen vapor phase. TCR CDR3 regions were amplified from genomic DNA by multiplex PCR using the deep immunoSEQ assay. Genomic DNA extracted from each cell subset was distributed evenly over all wells of several immunoSEQ 96-well plates, and each plate served as one replicate. For unsorted PBMC, 300 ng genomic DNA, equal to 30,000 or so T cell genomes, was loaded into each replicate PCR. Ten immunoSEQ deep assay plates were used to sequence unsorted PBMC genomic DNA. The purified libraries were quantified using a Qubit 3.0 fluorometer, sized with a Bioanalyzer 2100, and then quantified again using the KAPA Library Quantification kit. Each immunoSEQ 96-well plate was sequenced on its own single-read 150-cycle Illumina NextSeq 550 flow cell. In the original analysis: Because only junctional sequences without quality scores were contained in the immunoSEQ output, filtering matching that applied to full-length reads could not be performed. Sequences were annotated with PyIR, a Python wrapper for IgBLAST v1.9, using IMGT germline references to assign V/J genes and CDR3. Any read was removed if the V/J assignment was weak (E-value above 1e-6), the CDR3 was missing, or the read contained stop codons, out-of-frame junctions, or ambiguous translated residues. V3J clonotypes were defined as sequences sharing an identical inferred V gene, J gene, and CDR3 amino acid sequence. The percentage overlap between two repertoires was calculated by dividing the number of shared unique clonotypes by the size of the smaller repertoire. Three approaches were used to assess repertoire richness: RTK rarefaction, the Chao1 estimator, and Recon v2.1 estimates of unobserved clonotypes. What TCRdb holds here is the immuneACCESS table cut down to in-frame rearrangements. Part of the clones is not present; checked against another copy, under half of the missing clones reflect an unresolved V gene, and the others are unexplained. The V and J calls and clone size come from that table; D and trimming were worked out from the DNA. Recorded for this sample are a few hundred thousand clones; 79% of them occurred a single time. Clones ranked in the top ten supply about 12% of the sample.

Concerning this clone itself: Its cognate antigen has yet to be identified. No base quality information exists; no much larger clone differs at one position.

Including cysteine and phenylalanine, the CDR3 has 14 amino acids. The retained sequence is limited to the CDR3, 42 bases, with the frame set at the first base. The germline V gene gives CDR1 as LGHNA and CDR2 as YSLEER. Cut back by 4 bases and 2 bases, the V and J ends lie 10 bases apart. The TCR sequence derives from a woman between 40 and 55 years old in good health. Some clones in this sample may be carry-over from other donors' samples. The material sequenced was PBMCs. The rearranged chain carries TRBV4-3 and TRBJ2-3, with the D gene too uncertain to name. Here the CDR3 is given as CASSPDRATDTQYF. The nucleotide sequence is TGCGCCAGCAGCCCAGATCGGGCCACAGATACGCAGTATTTT.